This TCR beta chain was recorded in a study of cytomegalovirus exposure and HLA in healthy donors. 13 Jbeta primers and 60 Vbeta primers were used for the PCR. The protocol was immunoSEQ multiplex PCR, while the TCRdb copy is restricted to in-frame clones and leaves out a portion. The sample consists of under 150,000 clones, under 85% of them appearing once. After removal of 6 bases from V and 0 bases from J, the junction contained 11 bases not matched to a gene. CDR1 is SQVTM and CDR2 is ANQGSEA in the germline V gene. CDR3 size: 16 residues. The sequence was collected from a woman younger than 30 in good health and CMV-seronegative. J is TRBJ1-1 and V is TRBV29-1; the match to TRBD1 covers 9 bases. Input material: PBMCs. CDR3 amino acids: CSVLTGGLPLNTEAFF. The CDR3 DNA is TGCAGCGTCCTGACAGGGGGGCTACCCCTGAACACTGAAGCTTTCTTT. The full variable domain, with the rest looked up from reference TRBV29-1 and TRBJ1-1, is SAVISQKPSRDICQRGTSLTIQCQVDSQVTMMFWYRQQPGQSLTLIATANQGSEATYESGFVIDKFPISRPNLTFSTLTVSNMSPEDSSIYLCSVLTGGLPLNTEAFFGQGTRLTVV.